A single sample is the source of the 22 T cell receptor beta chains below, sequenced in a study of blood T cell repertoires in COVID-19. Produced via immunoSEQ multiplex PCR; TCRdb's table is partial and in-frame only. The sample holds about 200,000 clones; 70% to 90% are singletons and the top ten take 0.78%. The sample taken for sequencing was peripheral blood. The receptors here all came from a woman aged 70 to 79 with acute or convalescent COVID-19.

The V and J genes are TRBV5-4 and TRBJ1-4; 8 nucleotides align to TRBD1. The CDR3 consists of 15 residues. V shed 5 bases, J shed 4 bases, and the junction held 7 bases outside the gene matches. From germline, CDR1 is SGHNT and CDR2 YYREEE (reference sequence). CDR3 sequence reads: CASSSTGGNNEKLFF. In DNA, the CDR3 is TGTGCCAGCAGTTCTACAGGGGGTAATAATGAAAAACTGTTTTTT.

The CDR3 bases are TGCAGCGTTGAACTGGCGGAGAGAGTAAGAGATGAGCAGTTCTTC. Encoded protein: CSVELAERVRDEQFF. V gene TRBV29-1 combines with J gene TRBJ2-1; D remains ambiguous. Per the germline V gene, CDR1 is SQVTM and CDR2 is ANQGSEA. V dropped 2 bases and J dropped 8 bases, with 19 bases sitting between them. The CDR3 contains 15 residues.

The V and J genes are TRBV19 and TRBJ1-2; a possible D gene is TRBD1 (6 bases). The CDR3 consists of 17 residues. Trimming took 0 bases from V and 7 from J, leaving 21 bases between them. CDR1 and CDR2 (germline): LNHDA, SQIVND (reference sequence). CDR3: CASSIEGIMRGPTGYTF. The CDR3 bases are TGTGCCAGTAGTATAGAAGGAATTATGCGGGGGCCCACTGGCTACACCTTC.

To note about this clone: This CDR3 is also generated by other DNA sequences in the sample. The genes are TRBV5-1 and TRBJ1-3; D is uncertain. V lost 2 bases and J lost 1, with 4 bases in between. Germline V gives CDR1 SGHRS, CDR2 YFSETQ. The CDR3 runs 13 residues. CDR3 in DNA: TGCGCCAGCAGCTTATCTTCTGGAAACACCATATATTTT. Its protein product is CASSLSSGNTIYF.

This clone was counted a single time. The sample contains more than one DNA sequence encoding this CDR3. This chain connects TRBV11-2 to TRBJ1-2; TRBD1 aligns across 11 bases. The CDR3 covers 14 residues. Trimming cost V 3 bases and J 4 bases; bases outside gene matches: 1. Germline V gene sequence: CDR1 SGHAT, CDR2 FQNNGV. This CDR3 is CASSLGQGGYGYTF. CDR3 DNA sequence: TGTGCCAGCAGCTTGGGACAGGGGGGCTATGGCTACACCTTC.

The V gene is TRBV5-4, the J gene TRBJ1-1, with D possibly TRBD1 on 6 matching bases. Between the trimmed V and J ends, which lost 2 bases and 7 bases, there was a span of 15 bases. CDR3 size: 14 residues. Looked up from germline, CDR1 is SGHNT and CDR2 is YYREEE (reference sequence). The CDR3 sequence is CASSFTGTVDEAFF. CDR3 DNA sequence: TGTGCCAGCAGCTTTACAGGGACCGTGGATGAAGCTTTCTTT.

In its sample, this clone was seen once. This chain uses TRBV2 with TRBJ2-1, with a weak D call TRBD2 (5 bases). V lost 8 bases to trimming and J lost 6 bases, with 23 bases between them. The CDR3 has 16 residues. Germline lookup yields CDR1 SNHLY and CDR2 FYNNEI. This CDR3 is CASSRRSGIYGNEQFF. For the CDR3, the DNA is TGTGCCAGCTCGCGGAGGAGCGGCATTTACGGCAATGAGCAGTTCTTC. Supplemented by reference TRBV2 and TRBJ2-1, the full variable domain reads EPEVTQTPSHQVTQMGQEVILRCVPISNHLYFYWYRQILGQKVEFLVSFYNNEISEKSEIFDDQFSVERPDGSNFTLKIRSTKLEDSAMYFCASSRRSGIYGNEQFFGPGTRLTVL.

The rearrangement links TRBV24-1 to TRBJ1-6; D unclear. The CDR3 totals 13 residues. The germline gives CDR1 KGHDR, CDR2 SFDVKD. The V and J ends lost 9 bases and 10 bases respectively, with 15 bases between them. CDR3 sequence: CATPSKPGSPLHF. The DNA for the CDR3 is TGTGCCACCCCCAGTAAACCAGGATCACCCCTCCACTTT.

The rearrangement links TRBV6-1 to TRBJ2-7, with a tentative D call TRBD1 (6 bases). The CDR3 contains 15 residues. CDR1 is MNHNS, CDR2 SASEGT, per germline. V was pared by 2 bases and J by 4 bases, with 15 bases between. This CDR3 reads CASSEPDRIRYEQYF. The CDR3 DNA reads TGTGCCAGCAGTGAACCCGACAGGATACGGTACGAGCAGTACTTC.

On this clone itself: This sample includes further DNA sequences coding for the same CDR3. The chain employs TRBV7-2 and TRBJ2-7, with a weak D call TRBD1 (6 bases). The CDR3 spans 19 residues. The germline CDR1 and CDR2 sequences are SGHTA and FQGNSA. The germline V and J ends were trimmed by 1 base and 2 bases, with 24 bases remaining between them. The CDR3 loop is CASSLVFVWKGQDPYEQYF. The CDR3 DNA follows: TGTGCCAGCAGCTTAGTCTTCGTATGGAAGGGACAAGACCCCTACGAGCAGTACTTC.

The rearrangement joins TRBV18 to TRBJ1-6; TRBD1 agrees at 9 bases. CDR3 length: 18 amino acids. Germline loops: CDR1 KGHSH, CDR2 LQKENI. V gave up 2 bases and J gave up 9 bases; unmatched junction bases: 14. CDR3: CASSPYISVRDRASPLHF. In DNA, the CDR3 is TGTGCCAGCTCACCATATATCTCGGTGAGGGACAGGGCTTCACCCCTCCACTTT. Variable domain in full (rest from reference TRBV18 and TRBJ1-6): NAGVMQNPRHLVRRRGQEARLRCSPMKGHSHVYWYRQLPEEGLKFMVYLQKENIIDESGMPKERFSAEFPKEGPSILRIQQVVRGDSAAYFCASSPYISVRDRASPLHFGNGTRLTVT.

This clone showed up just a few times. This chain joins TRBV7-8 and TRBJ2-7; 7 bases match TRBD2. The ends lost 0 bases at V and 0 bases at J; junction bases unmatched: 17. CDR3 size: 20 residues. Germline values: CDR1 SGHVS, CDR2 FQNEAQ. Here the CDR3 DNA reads TGTGCCAGCAGCTTAGCGCGTGTCTGGGAGGGAAAAAGGAGCTCCTACGAGCAGTACTTC. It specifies CASSLARVWEGKRSSYEQYF.

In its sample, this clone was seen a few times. The DNA for the CDR3 is TGCGCCAGCAGCTTGGAGACAGGGGGCGACGAGCAGTACTTC. Protein: CASSLETGGDEQYF. The V gene is TRBV5-1, the J gene TRBJ2-7; 10 bases fit TRBD1. In germline, CDR1 is SGHRS, CDR2 YFSETQ. V was clipped by 0 bases and J by 5 bases; unmatched bases: 2. This CDR3 comprises 14 residues.

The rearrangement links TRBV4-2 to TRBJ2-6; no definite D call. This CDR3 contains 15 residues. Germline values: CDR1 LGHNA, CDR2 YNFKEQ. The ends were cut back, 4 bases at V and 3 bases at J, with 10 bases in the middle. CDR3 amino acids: CASSRTEFGANVLTF. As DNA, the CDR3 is TGTGCCAGCAGCCGAACAGAATTTGGGGCCAACGTCCTGACTTTC.

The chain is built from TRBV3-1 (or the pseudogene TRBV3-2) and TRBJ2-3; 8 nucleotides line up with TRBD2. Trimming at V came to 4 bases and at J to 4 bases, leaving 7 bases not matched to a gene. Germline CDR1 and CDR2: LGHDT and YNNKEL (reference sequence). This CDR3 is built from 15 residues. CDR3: CASSLREVGADTQYF. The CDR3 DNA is TGTGCCAGCAGCCTGCGGGAGGTAGGCGCAGATACGCAGTATTTT.

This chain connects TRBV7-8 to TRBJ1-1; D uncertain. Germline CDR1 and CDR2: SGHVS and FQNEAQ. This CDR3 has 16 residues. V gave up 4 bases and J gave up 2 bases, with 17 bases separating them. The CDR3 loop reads CASSSPLRVGNTEAFF. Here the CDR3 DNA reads TGTGCCAGCAGCTCACCTCTCCGTGTGGGCAACACTGAAGCTTTCTTT.

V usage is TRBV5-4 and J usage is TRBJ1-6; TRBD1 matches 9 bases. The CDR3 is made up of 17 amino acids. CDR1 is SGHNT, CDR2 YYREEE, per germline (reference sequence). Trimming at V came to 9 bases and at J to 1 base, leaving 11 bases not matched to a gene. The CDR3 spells CATKPGQGGSYNSPLHF. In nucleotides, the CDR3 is TGTGCCACAAAACCGGGACAGGGAGGGTCCTATAATTCACCCCTCCACTTT.

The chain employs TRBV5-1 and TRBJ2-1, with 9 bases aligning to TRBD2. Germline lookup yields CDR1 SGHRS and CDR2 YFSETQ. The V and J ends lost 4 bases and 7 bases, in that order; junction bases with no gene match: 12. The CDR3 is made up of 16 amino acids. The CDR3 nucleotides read TGCGCCAGCAGCCGCGGGACTAGCTGGGTCGGTAATGAGCAGTTCTTC. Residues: CASSRGTSWVGNEQFF.

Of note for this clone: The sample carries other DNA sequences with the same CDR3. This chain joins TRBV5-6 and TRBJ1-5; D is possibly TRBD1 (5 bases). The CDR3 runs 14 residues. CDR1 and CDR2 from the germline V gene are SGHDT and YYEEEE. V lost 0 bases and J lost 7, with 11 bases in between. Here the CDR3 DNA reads TGTGCCAGCAGCTTGGGTCAGGGCGGCCAGCCCCAGCATTTT. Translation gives CASSLGQGGQPQHF.

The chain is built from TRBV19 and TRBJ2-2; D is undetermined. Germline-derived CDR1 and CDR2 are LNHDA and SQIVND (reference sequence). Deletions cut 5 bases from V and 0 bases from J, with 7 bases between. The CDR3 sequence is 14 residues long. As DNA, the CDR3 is TGTGCCAGTAGTGGGCCCGCGAACACCGGGGAGCTGTTTTTT. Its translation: CASSGPANTGELFF.

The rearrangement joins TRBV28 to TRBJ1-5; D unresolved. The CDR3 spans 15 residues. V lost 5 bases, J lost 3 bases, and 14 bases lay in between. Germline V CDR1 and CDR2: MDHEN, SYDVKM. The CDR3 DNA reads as TGTGCCAGCAGTCCTCTGAGGAAGACCAATCAGCCCCAGCATTTT. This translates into CASSPLRKTNQPQHF.

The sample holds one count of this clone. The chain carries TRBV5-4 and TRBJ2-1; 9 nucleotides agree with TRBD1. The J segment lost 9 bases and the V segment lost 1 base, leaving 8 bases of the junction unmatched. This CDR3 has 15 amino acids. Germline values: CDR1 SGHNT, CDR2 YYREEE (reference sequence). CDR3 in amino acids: CASSLNPTGGGEQFF. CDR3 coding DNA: TGTGCCAGCAGCTTGAACCCAACAGGGGGCGGTGAGCAGTTCTTC.